The 7 T cell receptor beta chains in this list originate from one sample, sequenced in a study of CD8+CD57+ T cells in acquired aplastic anemia. Profiles of TCR beta VDJ and CDR3 were generated from a genomic DNA template. TCRdb analysed the reads with MiXCR anew, one entry per CDR3 protein. The sample yields 100,000 to 150,000 distinct CDR3 sequences, 48% seen once. What was sequenced was sorted CD4+, CD8+, or CD8+CD57+ T cells (not recorded which) from PBMCs. The receptor source for this set is a human donor in good health, serving as a control.

J is TRBJ1-1 and V is TRBV14, with D hard to call. The CDR3 covers 15 residues. Germline CDR1 SGHDN, CDR2 FVKESK. V gave up 1 base and J gave up 2 bases, with 11 bases separating them. CDR3 sequence: CASSQAPIGNTEAFF. The CDR3 DNA follows: TGTGCCAGCAGCCAAGCTCCCATTGGAAACACTGAAGCTTTCTTT.

With regard to this clonotype: One end of the junction is discordant with germline, which a read error may explain. The rearrangement links TRBV7-2 to TRBJ1-1; D gene uncertain. Germline V CDR1 and CDR2: SGHTA, FQGNSA. The CDR3 runs to 13 residues. The CDR3 loop reads CASRRTVNAEAFF. The CDR3 nucleotides read TGCGCCAGCAGACGGACGGTGAACGCTGAAGCTTTCTTT. The full variable domain, with the rest looked up from reference TRBV7-2 and TRBJ1-1, is GAGVSQSPSNKVTEKGKDVELRCDPISGHTALYWYRQSLGQGLEFLIYFQGNSAPDKSGLPSDRFSAERTGGSVSTLTIQRTQQEDSAVYLCASRRTVNAEAFFGQGTRLTVV.

This chain connects TRBV20-1 to TRBJ1-1; TRBD1 is a possible D gene (6 bases). The germline V and J ends were trimmed by 5 bases and 7 bases, with 17 bases remaining between them. The germline V gene has CDR1 DFQATT and CDR2 SNEGSKA (reference sequence). The CDR3 covers 13 residues. The CDR3 DNA reads as TGCAGTGCTGCCGGGAGGGGGGGGCGTGAAGCTTTCTTT. Protein: CSAAGRGGREAFF.

The chain recombines TRBV12-3 or TRBV12-4 with TRBJ2-3; D perhaps matches TRBD2 (5 bases). The CDR3 runs to 12 residues. Trimming removed 3 bases from V and 9 bases from J, with 10 bases in between. The DNA of the CDR3 is TGTGCCAGCAGTTTGTTAGCGACAACGCAGTATTTT. Amino acids: CASSLLATTQYF.

This clonotype was observed at least ten times. The chain uses TRBV6-4 and TRBJ1-5; D possibly corresponds to TRBD1 (6 bases). The CDR3 contains 14 residues. V gave up 5 bases and J gave up 4 bases, with 12 bases separating them. The germline V gene encodes CDR1 MRHNA and CDR2 SNTAGT. CDR3 in amino acids: CASSQGSGNQPQHF. The CDR3 DNA is TGTGCCAGCAGTCAGGGGTCCGGGAATCAGCCCCAGCATTTT.

The chain recombines TRBV7-6 with TRBJ2-3; 8 bases align to TRBD1. The germline V gene has CDR1 SGHVS and CDR2 FNYEAQ. J lost 2 bases, V lost 5 bases, and 9 bases had no gene match. This CDR3 region has 16 residues. CDR3 DNA sequence: TGTGCCAGCAGCCCCGCCGGGACAGGAAACACAGATACGCAGTATTTT. Translated: CASSPAGTGNTDTQYF. Full variable domain (missing parts from reference TRBV7-6 and TRBJ2-3): GAGVSQSPRYKVTKRGQDVALRCDPISGHVSLYWYRQALGQGPEFLTYFNYEAQQDKSGLPNDRFSAERPEGSISTLTIQRTEQRDSAMYRCASSPAGTGNTDTQYFGPGTRLTVL.

The chain carries TRBV20-1 and TRBJ2-7; D gene uncertain. The CDR3 runs to 16 residues. V lost 0 bases and J 5 bases, leaving 20 bases between the germline ends. The V gene's germline CDR1 is DFQATT and CDR2 SNEGSKA (reference sequence). The CDR3 bases are TGCAGTGCTAGAGATACTGGTGGACGGCTGGCCAACGAGCAGTACTTC. Translating it yields CSARDTGGRLANEQYF.